This is a list of T cell receptor beta chains from one sample in a study of shared clonotypes between healthy human individuals. Assay used: immunoSEQ multiplex PCR; TCRdb lists only in-frame clones, some missing. Among more than 2 million clones listed, roughly 93% were seen once. Sequenced: naive CD8+ T cells from PBMCs. These receptors were taken from a man between 18 and 29 years old in good health. Some clones in this sample may be carry-over from other donors' samples. Both conserved end residues are trimmed from each CDR3.

len: 11
v_gene: TRBV10-3
CDR3aa: AIRGTGENEQF

len: 16
v_gene: TRBV4-1
CDR3aa: ASSQEAPGGAGNQPQH

len: 11
v_gene: TRBV28
CDR3aa: ASLGQNTGELF

len: 9
v_gene: TRBV28
CDR3aa: ASSYNQPQH

len: 12
v_gene: TRBV5-6
CDR3aa: ASSLGSSYNEQF

len: 11
v_gene: TRBV2
CDR3aa: ASSDRKNTEAF

len: 11
v_gene: TRBV27
CDR3aa: ASSPGASPTQY

len: 13
v_gene: TRBV28
CDR3aa: ASSFLSGGPLEQY

len: 13
v_gene: TRBV25-1
CDR3aa: ASSEGLGPGYEQY

len: 12
v_gene: TRBV5-4
CDR3aa: ASSLGDRDTEAF

len: 12
v_gene: TRBV6-5
CDR3aa: ASSYSGNNSPLH

len: 12
v_gene: TRBV7-6
CDR3aa: ASSLTQPGNEQY

len: 13
v_gene: TRBV11-3
CDR3aa: ASSSPGLADNEQF

len: 12
v_gene: TRBV6-1
CDR3aa: ASSEFQSNYGYT

len: 13
v_gene: TRBV11-2
CDR3aa: ASSLLTLPNSPLH

len: 14
v_gene: TRBV10-3
CDR3aa: AISGDRRLAKNIQY

len: 11
v_gene: TRBV5-4
CDR3aa: ASSLDWGPEQY

len: 13
v_gene: TRBV2
CDR3aa: ASRSTGQGRSEAF

len: 11
v_gene: TRBV7-9
CDR3aa: ASNFQGQETQY

len: 10
v_gene: TRBV9
CDR3aa: ASSREVDTQY

len: 11
v_gene: TRBV10-3
CDR3aa: AIFDEATGELF

len: 10
v_gene: TRBV6-5
CDR3aa: ASMNIFYEQY

len: 9
v_gene: TRBV7-9
CDR3aa: ASSPGPEQF

len: 10
v_gene: TRBV29-1
CDR3aa: SVKTSGVEQF

len: 11
v_gene: TRBV30
CDR3aa: AWNTRGVPEAF

len: 12
v_gene: TRBV14
CDR3aa: ASSQDRQVFGYT

len: 14
v_gene: TRBV27
CDR3aa: ASSRSLAPLAYEQY

len: 13
v_gene: TRBV7-9
CDR3aa: ASSLLGQPGNTIY

len: 14
v_gene: TRBV10-1
CDR3aa: ASCPSRACHLDEQF

len: 15
v_gene: TRBV5-1
CDR3aa: ASSWDYDRGISYEQY

len: 14
v_gene: TRBV4-1
CDR3aa: ASSQEIGTGFPKQY

len: 12
v_gene: TRBV6-5
CDR3aa: ASSYGQELFTLH

len: 13
v_gene: TRBV29-1
CDR3aa: SVGIPGGRAPEQY

len: 9
v_gene: TRBV25-1
CDR3aa: ASSEVVTQY

len: 10
v_gene: TRBV6-5
CDR3aa: ASSQGGYEQF

len: 11
v_gene: TRBV7-6
CDR3aa: ASSFEGVLEQY

len: 10
v_gene: TRBV19
CDR3aa: ASTDSNQPQH

len: 12
v_gene: TRBV28
CDR3aa: ASSLRGTGRALY

len: 14
v_gene: TRBV7-8
CDR3aa: ASSLDRAGDLYEQY

len: 16
v_gene: TRBV13
CDR3aa: ASSLVPTSGRDQETQY

len: 12
v_gene: TRBV5-5
CDR3aa: ASTRQGRSYEQY

len: 12
v_gene: TRBV9
CDR3aa: ASSVGNSTDTQY

len: 13
v_gene: TRBV7-9
CDR3aa: ASRRGTGRVIEQY

len: 12
v_gene: TRBV28
CDR3aa: ASSARDSNQPQH

len: 17
v_gene: TRBV28
CDR3aa: ASSLSTSGRAWGFYEQF

len: 11
v_gene: TRBV2
CDR3aa: ASSGTLVGELF

len: 13
v_gene: TRBV7-9
CDR3aa: ASSSAWDSQETQY

len: 14
v_gene: TRBV19
CDR3aa: ASSPRSGLASETQY

len: 16
v_gene: TRBV9
CDR3aa: ASSVSFGGPTSTDTQY

len: 15
v_gene: TRBV11-3
CDR3aa: ASSLAVGGGFTGELF

len: 13
v_gene: TRBV6-5
CDR3aa: ASRPVAPGDQPQH

len: 11
v_gene: TRBV7-9
CDR3aa: ASSLARGYGYT

len: 10
v_gene: TRBV7-3
CDR3aa: ASSGDYNEQF

len: 11
v_gene: TRBV5-6
CDR3aa: ASSTGAQGGYT

len: 11
v_gene: TRBV2
CDR3aa: ASSVGFGYEQY

len: 12
v_gene: TRBV4-1
CDR3aa: ATRGVGQGETQY